This T cell receptor (beta chain) was observed in a study of regulatory T cells in long-lasting Graves disease. There are 14 residues in the CDR3. Per germline, CDR1 KGHSH and CDR2 LQKENI. V gave up 0 bases and J gave up 5 bases, with 10 bases separating them. Library construction for TCR beta used iRepertoire HTBI primers and Arm-PCR of CDR3 regions. The authors' processing: The samples included approximately 60 TRBV and 14 TRBJ segments. MiXCR was run by TCRdb on the multiplex PCR reads, yielding one entry per CDR3 protein. The V and J calls, along with clone size, are taken from TCRdb and not from the paper's own processing. The data contain approximately 350,000 distinct CDR3 sequences, 16% of them singletons. This sample's time point: newly diagnosed GD, antithyroid drugs for less than 3 months. Construction of the TCR library relied on RNA isolated from PBMCs. A roughly 9-milliliter sample of peripheral blood was drawn into EDTA tubes.

Study results and caveats: No thyroid tissue was studied; the work used peripheral blood only.

Many counts were recorded for this clonotype. Its target is unknown. In addition, the sample was reused for a study of T cells in Graves' hyperthyroidism and ophthalmopathy. That source reports: Hyperthyroidism was newly diagnosed in patients aged 18 to 65 (duration under 2 months).

The rearrangement uses TRBV18 and TRBJ1-2; the D gene is possibly TRBD1 (5 bases). The clonotype comes from a man between 40 and 49 years old with Graves disease. Material: peripheral blood mononuclear cells (PBMCs), obtained at new diagnosis, from a patient treated with antithyroid drugs. In DNA, the CDR3 is TGTGCCAGCTCACCACCTTCTGGGACTTATGGCTACACCTTC. It specifies CASSPPSGTYGYTF.